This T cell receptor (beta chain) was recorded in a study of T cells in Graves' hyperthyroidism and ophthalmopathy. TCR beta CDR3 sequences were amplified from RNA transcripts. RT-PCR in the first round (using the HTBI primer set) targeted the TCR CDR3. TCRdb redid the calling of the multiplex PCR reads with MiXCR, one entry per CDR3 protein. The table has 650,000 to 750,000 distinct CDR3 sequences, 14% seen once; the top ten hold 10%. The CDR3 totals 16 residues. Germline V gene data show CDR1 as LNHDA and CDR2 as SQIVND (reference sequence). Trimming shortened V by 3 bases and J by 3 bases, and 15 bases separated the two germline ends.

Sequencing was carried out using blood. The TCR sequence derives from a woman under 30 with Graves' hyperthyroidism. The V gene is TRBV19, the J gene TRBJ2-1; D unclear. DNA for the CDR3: TGTGCCAGTAGTATGAACCCGCTGTCCCACTACAATGAGCAGTTCTTC. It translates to CASSMNPLSHYNEQFF.